The rows below give T cell receptor beta chains drawn from one sample of a study of cytomegalovirus exposure and HLA in healthy donors. The repertoire was sequenced with immunoSEQ multiplex PCR; TCRdb's copy has only in-frame clones and lacks some. Altogether 90,000 to 130,000 clones are present, 79% being singletons, with the ten largest covering under 3%. Material: PBMCs. Receptors were obtained from a young woman in good health and CMV-seropositive. Both conserved end residues are part of each CDR3. D genes are given only for firm matches. Some rows have no size entry. The others give once, few or many, or a class for an expanded clone.

size,V,J,length,D,DNA,CDR3
NA,TRBV7-9,TRBJ2-7,14,NA,TGTGCCAGCAGCTTCTTGGGGCGAGGCTACGAGCAGTACTTC,CASSFLGRGYEQYF
NA,TRBV6-5,TRBJ2-5,16,NA,TGTGCCAGCAGTTCAACAAGCAGGGGAAACCAAGAGACCCAGTACTTC,CASSSTSRGNQETQYF
NA,TRBV28,TRBJ2-7,14,NA,TGTGCCAGCAGTTTAGGGGCAATTCCAGACGAGCAGTACTTC,CASSLGAIPDEQYF
NA,TRBV5-6,TRBJ2-7,15,NA,TGTGCCAGCAGCCTAGGTAGGTGGCCATCCTACGAGCAGTACTTC,CASSLGRWPSYEQYF
NA,TRBV19,TRBJ2-7,14,TRBD1,TGTGCCAGTAGTACTAGACAGGGACCCTACGAGCAGTACTTC,CASSTRQGPYEQYF
NA,TRBV18,TRBJ1-3,15,NA,TGTGCCAGCTCACCACCCTCCCAGGTTGGGAACACCATATATTTT,CASSPPSQVGNTIYF
NA,TRBV6-1,TRBJ2-3,14,NA,TGTGCCGGTTCCACGCCAGGGAACACAGATACGCAGTATTTT,CAGSTPGNTDTQYF
few,TRBV6-5,TRBJ1-2,12,TRBD1,TGTGCCAGTACGGGACAGAACTATGGCTACACCTTC,CASTGQNYGYTF
NA,TRBV6-1,TRBJ1-5,15,NA,TGTGCCAGCAGTGAAGAAACAGGGTTCGGTCAGCCCCAGCATTTT,CASSEETGFGQPQHF
NA,TRBV6-5,TRBJ1-1,14,NA,TGTGCCAGCAGTTACTCAGGGAGGCGGACTGAAGCTTTCTTT,CASSYSGRRTEAFF
NA,TRBV2,TRBJ1-5,12,NA,TGTGCCAGCACCAAGGGGAATCAGCCCCAGCATTTT,CASTKGNQPQHF
NA,TRBV7-9,TRBJ2-7,13,NA,TGTTCCAGCAGCCGCGGGGAATTGTACGAGCAGTACTTC,CSSSRGELYEQYF
NA,TRBV6-1,TRBJ1-5,15,NA,TGTGCCAGCAGTTCAAGTGGGGGAGGCTATCAGCCCCAGCATTTT,CASSSSGGGYQPQHF
NA,TRBV7-9,TRBJ2-1,15,NA,TGTGCCAGCAGGCCTAGGTGGCCCCCCATCGATGAGCAGTTCTTC,CASRPRWPPIDEQFF
once,TRBV6-5,TRBJ2-3,13,NA,TGTGCCAGCAGTTATGGGAGTGGAGATACGCAGTATTTT,CASSYGSGDTQYF
NA,TRBV11-2,TRBJ1-5,16,TRBD1,TGTGCCAGCACCCGAACGACCGGGACAGGACATCAGCCCCAGCATTTT,CASTRTTGTGHQPQHF
NA,TRBV9,TRBJ2-1,15,NA,TGTGCCAGCAATAGGGGGAGACAGTCCTACAATGAGCAGTTCTTC,CASNRGRQSYNEQFF
NA,TRBV7-7,TRBJ2-7,15,TRBD1,TGTGCTAGCAGCCCCCGGCCGGGACAGGGTTACGAGCAGTACTTC,CASSPRPGQGYEQYF
few,TRBV9,TRBJ1-1,16,NA,TGTGCCAGCAGCGTCTTAGCCAGGGAGGCGAACACTGAAGCTTTCTTT,CASSVLAREANTEAFF
NA,TRBV5-8,TRBJ2-3,15,TRBD2,TGTGCCAGCAGCTTGGCGGGAGGATTCATGGATACGCAGTATTTT,CASSLAGGFMDTQYF
few,TRBV10-3,TRBJ1-5,13,NA,TGTGCCATCAGTGAACAGGATAATCAGCCCCAGCATTTT,CAISEQDNQPQHF
NA,TRBV5-6,TRBJ1-5,13,NA,TGTGCCAGCAGTCGACAGTCGGGTCAGCCCCAGCATTTT,CASSRQSGQPQHF
few,TRBV9,TRBJ2-1,15,TRBD1,TGTGCCAGCAGCGTCACAGGGGACCCCTACAATGAGCAGTTCTTC,CASSVTGDPYNEQFF